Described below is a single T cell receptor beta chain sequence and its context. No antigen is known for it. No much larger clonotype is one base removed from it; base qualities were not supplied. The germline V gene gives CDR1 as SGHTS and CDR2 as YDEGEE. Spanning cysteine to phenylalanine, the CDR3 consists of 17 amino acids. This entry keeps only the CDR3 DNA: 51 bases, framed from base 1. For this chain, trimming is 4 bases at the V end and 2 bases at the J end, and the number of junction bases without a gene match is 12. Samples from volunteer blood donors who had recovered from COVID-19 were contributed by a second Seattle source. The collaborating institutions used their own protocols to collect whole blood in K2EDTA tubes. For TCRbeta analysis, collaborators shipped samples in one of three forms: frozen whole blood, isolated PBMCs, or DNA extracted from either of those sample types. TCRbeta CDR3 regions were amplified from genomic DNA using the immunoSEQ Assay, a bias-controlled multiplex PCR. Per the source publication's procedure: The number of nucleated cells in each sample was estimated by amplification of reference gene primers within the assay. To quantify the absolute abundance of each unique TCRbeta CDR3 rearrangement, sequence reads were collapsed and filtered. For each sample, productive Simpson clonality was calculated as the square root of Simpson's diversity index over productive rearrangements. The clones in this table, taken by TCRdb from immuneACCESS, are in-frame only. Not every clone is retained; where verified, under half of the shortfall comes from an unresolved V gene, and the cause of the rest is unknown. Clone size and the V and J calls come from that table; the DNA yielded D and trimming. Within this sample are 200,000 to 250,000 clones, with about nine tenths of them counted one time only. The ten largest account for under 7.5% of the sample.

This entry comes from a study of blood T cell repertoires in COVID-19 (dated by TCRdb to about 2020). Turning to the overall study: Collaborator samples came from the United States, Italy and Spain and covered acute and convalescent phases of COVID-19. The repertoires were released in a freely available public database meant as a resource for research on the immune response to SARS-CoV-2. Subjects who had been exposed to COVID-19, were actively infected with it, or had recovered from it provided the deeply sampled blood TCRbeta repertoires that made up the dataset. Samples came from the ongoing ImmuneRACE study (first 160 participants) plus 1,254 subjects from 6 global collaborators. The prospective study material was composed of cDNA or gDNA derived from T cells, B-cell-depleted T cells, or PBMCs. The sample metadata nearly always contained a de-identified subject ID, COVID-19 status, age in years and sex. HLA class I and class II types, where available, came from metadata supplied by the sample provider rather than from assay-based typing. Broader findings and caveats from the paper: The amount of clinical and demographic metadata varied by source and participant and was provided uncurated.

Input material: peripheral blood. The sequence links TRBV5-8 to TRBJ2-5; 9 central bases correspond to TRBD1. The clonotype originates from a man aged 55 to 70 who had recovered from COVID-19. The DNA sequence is TGTGCCAGCAGCACTAACAGGGGGCCGGTGGAGCAAGAGACCCAGTACTTC. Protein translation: CASSTNRGPVEQETQYF.